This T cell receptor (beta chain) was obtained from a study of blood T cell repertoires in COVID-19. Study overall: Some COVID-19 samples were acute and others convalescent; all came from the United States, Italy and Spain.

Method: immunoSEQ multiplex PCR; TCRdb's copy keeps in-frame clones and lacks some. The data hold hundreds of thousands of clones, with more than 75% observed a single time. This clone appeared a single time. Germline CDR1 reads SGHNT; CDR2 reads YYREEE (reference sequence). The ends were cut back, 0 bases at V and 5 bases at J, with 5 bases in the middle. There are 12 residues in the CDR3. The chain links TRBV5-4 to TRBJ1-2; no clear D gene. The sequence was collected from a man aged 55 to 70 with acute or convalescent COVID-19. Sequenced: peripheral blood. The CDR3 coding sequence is TGTGCCAGCAGCTTGGACGCGTATGGCTACACCTTC. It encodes CASSLDAYGYTF.